One sample yielded the 27 T cell receptor beta chains listed below, sequenced in a study of T cell responses to AZD1222 COVID-19 vaccine. Generated by immunoSEQ multiplex PCR, the TCRdb table keeps only in-frame clones and is missing some. The table lists about 120,000 clones, around 80% of them singletons. The sequenced sample was peripheral blood, obtained 28 days after the second AZD1222 dose. These receptors were obtained from an adult who received the AZD1222 COVID-19 vaccine.

The chain uses TRBV5-1 and TRBJ2-1; D is uncertain. V lost 6 bases to trimming and J lost 8 bases, with 15 bases between them. CDR3 size: 13 residues. Looked up from germline, CDR1 is SGHRS and CDR2 is YFSETQ. CDR3 nucleotide sequence: TGCGCCAGCAAGGAGACACCGAGCCATGAGCAGTTCTTC. Encoded protein: CASKETPSHEQFF. The full variable domain, rest sourced from reference TRBV5-1 and TRBJ2-1, is KAGVTQTPRYLIKTRGQQVTLSCSPISGHRSVSWYQQTPGQGLQFLFEYFSETQRNKGNFPGRFSGRQFSNSRSEMNVSTLELGDSALYLCASKETPSHEQFFGPGTRLTVL.

This chain uses TRBV2 with TRBJ1-2; 10 bases are a match to TRBD1. Per germline, CDR1 SNHLY and CDR2 FYNNEI. V was clipped by 6 bases and J by 3 bases; unmatched bases: 7. This CDR3 has 15 residues. The CDR3 sequence is CASSGGGQGYYGYTF. For the CDR3, the DNA is TGTGCCAGCAGCGGGGGGGGACAGGGGTACTATGGCTACACCTTC.

The J gene is TRBJ2-3, the V gene TRBV19, with unresolved D. Per germline, CDR1 LNHDA and CDR2 SQIVND (reference sequence). The CDR3 has 14 amino acids. V was cut by 3 bases and J by 3 bases, with 10 bases left in between. The CDR3 protein is CASSISGITDTQYF. CDR3 nucleotides: TGTGCCAGTAGTATCTCGGGCATAACAGATACGCAGTATTTT.

The genes are TRBV11-2 and TRBJ1-5; D ambiguous. The CDR3 is made up of 13 amino acids. The germline gives CDR1 SGHAT, CDR2 FQNNGV. V was clipped by 2 bases and J by 6 bases, with 8 bases between them. The CDR3 DNA follows: TGTGCCAGCAGCTTATCTTTGGTTCAGCCCCAGCATTTT. This gives the protein CASSLSLVQPQHF. Supplemented by reference TRBV11-2 and TRBJ1-5, the full variable domain reads EAGVAQSPRYKIIEKRQSVAFWCNPISGHATLYWYQQILGQGPKLLIQFQNNGVVDDSQLPKDRFSAERLKGVDSTLKIQPAKLEDSAVYLCASSLSLVQPQHFGDGTRLSIL.

The rearrangement uses TRBV7-2 and TRBJ1-6, with D uncertain. Trimming took 1 base from V and 0 from J, leaving 7 bases between them. The V gene's germline CDR1 is SGHTA and CDR2 FQGNSA. This CDR3 contains 16 residues. For the CDR3, the DNA is TGTGCCAGCAGCTTAGTGGCCGGCTCCTATAATTCACCCCTCCACTTT. Translating it yields CASSLVAGSYNSPLHF.

The rearrangement links TRBV5-1 to TRBJ2-1, with a tentative D call TRBD2 (5 bases). The CDR3 length is 15 residues. Trimming left V 4 bases short and J 3 bases short, with 14 bases between. Germline CDR1 SGHRS, CDR2 YFSETQ. The CDR3 sequence: CASSPSGGGYNEQFF. The CDR3 nucleotides read TGCGCCAGCAGCCCTAGTGGAGGCGGCTACAATGAGCAGTTCTTC.

The gene calls are TRBV7-2 and TRBJ2-1; 8 nucleotides match TRBD2. This CDR3 region has 14 residues. Unmatched junction bases numbered 6, after V lost 5 bases and J lost 6 bases. Germline CDR1 is SGHTA and CDR2 is FQGNSA. CDR3 bases: TGTGCCAGCAGCCCCACTAGCGGAGTCAATGAGCAGTTCTTC. Translation gives CASSPTSGVNEQFF.

CDR3 in amino acids: CAISEPGILSGNYGYTF. In DNA form, the CDR3 reads TGTGCCATCAGTGAGCCGGGGATCTTGTCGGGTAACTATGGCTACACCTTC. The genes are TRBV10-3 and TRBJ1-2; no firm D call. With 2 bases removed from V and 1 base from J, the gap between germline ends came to 17 bases. The CDR3 length is 17 residues. Germline lookup yields CDR1 ENHRY and CDR2 SYGVKD.

The chain recombines TRBV7-2 with TRBJ1-5, with D tentatively TRBD1 (5 bases). Between the trimmed V and J ends, which lost 4 bases and 7 bases, there was a span of 17 bases. The CDR3 spans 15 residues. Germline CDR1 reads SGHTA; CDR2 reads FQGNSA. The CDR3 protein is CASSSPSGVGQPQHF. The CDR3 region has the DNA TGTGCCAGCAGCTCCCCCTCGGGGGTCGGACAGCCCCAGCATTTT.

This chain links TRBV19 with TRBJ1-2; 8 nucleotides match TRBD1. Germline V gene sequence: CDR1 LNHDA, CDR2 SQIVND (reference sequence). V dropped 4 bases and J dropped 4; count of bases not matched to a gene: 5. The CDR3 covers 14 residues. The CDR3 here is CASSTGQGRYGYTF. The CDR3 DNA reads as TGTGCCAGTAGTACCGGACAGGGCCGCTATGGCTACACCTTC.

The chain combines TRBV19 with TRBJ1-3; D perhaps matches TRBD1 (5 bases). Germline CDR1 is LNHDA and CDR2 is SQIVND (reference sequence). CDR3 length equals 15 residues. V shed 3 bases and J shed 0 bases, with 9 bases lying between them. CDR3 in DNA: TGTGCCAGTAGTATGAGGGGACCCTCTGGAAACACCATATATTTT. Translation gives CASSMRGPSGNTIYF.

The rearrangement uses TRBV6-1 and TRBJ1-1; D uncertain. Trimming shortened V by 5 bases and J by 4 bases, and 5 bases separated the two germline ends. This CDR3 has 11 amino acids. Germline V gene lookup returns CDR1 MNHNS and CDR2 SASEGT. The CDR3 DNA reads TGTGCCAGCAGTTTTATCACTGAAGCTTTCTTT. Protein sequence: CASSFITEAFF.

The chain has TRBV6-5 and TRBJ2-7, with D maybe TRBD2 (5 bases). V was cut by 3 bases and J by 6 bases, with 9 bases left in between. Germline CDR1 reads MNHEY; CDR2 reads SVGAGI. This CDR3 is 12 amino acids long. CDR3 amino acids: CASSYRGTEQYF. In DNA, the CDR3 is TGTGCCAGCAGTTATCGGGGTACCGAGCAGTACTTC.

The chain couples TRBV12-5 to TRBJ2-5; a possible D gene is TRBD1 (5 bases). The germline V gene has CDR1 LGHNT and CDR2 FRNRAP. Trimming cost V 2 bases and J 7 bases, with 11 bases left between them. The CDR3 extends over 13 amino acids. The CDR3: CASGLTGQGTQYF. In nucleotides, the CDR3 is TGTGCTAGTGGTTTGACAGGCCAGGGGACCCAGTACTTC.

The chain recombines TRBV5-1 with TRBJ1-6; D unclear. Trimming left V 0 bases short and J 9 bases short, with 4 bases between. The V gene's germline CDR1 is SGHRS and CDR2 YFSETQ. This CDR3 spans 12 amino acids. The CDR3 DNA is TGCGCCAGCAGCTTGGACCGTTCACCCCTCCACTTT. Amino acid sequence: CASSLDRSPLHF.

This chain uses TRBV6-4 with TRBJ1-2; D is uncertain. The V end was cut by 6 bases, the J end by 4 bases, with 9 bases between. Germline V lookup: CDR1 MRHNA, CDR2 SNTAGT. This CDR3 has 12 amino acids. CDR3 in amino acids: CASSDGFYGYTF. Here the CDR3 DNA reads TGTGCCAGCAGCGACGGGTTCTATGGCTACACCTTC.

As regards this clone: Because the CDR3's place on the DNA is in doubt, the DNA is left out and the CDR3 is given as listed by TCRdb. V gene TRBV29-1 combines with J gene TRBJ1-2; the DNA was not compared with TRBD1, the D call given in the table. Germline CDR1 SQVTM, CDR2 ANQGSEA. The CDR3 numbers 13 amino acids, ends counted. The CDR3 sequence is CSVRWGQGAWDTF.

CDR3 in amino acids: CASSRRTGSTEAFF. The CDR3 DNA reads as TGCGCCAGCAGCAGACGCACCGGGAGCACTGAAGCTTTCTTT. The V call is TRBV5-1, the J call TRBJ1-1; no clear D. From germline, CDR1 is SGHRS and CDR2 YFSETQ. The V gene lost 4 bases and the J gene lost 4 bases, with 14 bases spanning the gap. CDR3 length: 14 amino acids.

This clone was detected a few times. The genes are TRBV6-2 or TRBV6-3 and TRBJ2-4; unclear D gene. CDR1 is MNHEY, CDR2 SVGEGT, per germline. The germline V and J ends were trimmed by 6 bases and 0 bases, with 12 bases remaining between them. The CDR3 contains 15 residues. In DNA, the CDR3 is TGTGCCAGCAGCTCCCCAATATTAGCCAAAAACATTCAGTACTTC. Protein product: CASSSPILAKNIQYF.

V and J are TRBV2 and TRBJ1-4; D is perhaps TRBD1 (6 bases). The CDR3 has 20 amino acids. Germline loops: CDR1 SNHLY, CDR2 FYNNEI. With 1 base removed from V and 6 bases from J, the gap between germline ends came to 27 bases. Here the CDR3 reads CASSEEVAGPHRVEDEKLFF. The DNA of the CDR3 is TGTGCCAGCAGTGAAGAAGTGGCGGGGCCTCACAGGGTCGAGGATGAAAAACTGTTTTTT.

The J gene is TRBJ1-2, the V gene TRBV4-3, with D tentatively TRBD1 (5 bases). The CDR3 runs to 16 residues. Germline lookup yields CDR1 LGHNA and CDR2 YSLEER. Trimming pared 2 bases from V and 6 bases from J, leaving 19 bases between. As DNA, the CDR3 is TGCGCCAGCAGCCAATTTGGAAGGGGACTCAGGGATGGCTACACCTTC. It specifies CASSQFGRGLRDGYTF.

The chain links TRBV18 to TRBJ2-1; 10 nucleotides line up with TRBD1. Germline values: CDR1 KGHSH, CDR2 LQKENI. Losses at the gene ends were 5 bases for V and 7 bases for J; bases not matched to a gene: 11. The CDR3 runs 16 residues. CDR3 amino acids: CASSSPGQGYGNEQFF. CDR3 nucleotide sequence: TGTGCCAGCTCATCTCCGGGACAGGGGTACGGGAATGAGCAGTTCTTC.

The gene calls are TRBV7-2 and TRBJ1-2; D is unresolved. V was trimmed by 1 base and J by 8 bases, leaving 14 bases between them. Germline V gene data show CDR1 as SGHTA and CDR2 as FQGNSA. The CDR3 is 14 residues long. In nucleotides, the CDR3 is TGTGCCAGCAGCTTAGGTGGCGGATTGAGGGGCTACACCTTC. It codes for CASSLGGGLRGYTF.

The chain couples TRBV19 to TRBJ1-1; possible D gene TRBD1, 5 bases. V lost 6 bases to trimming and J lost 2 bases, with 13 bases between them. CDR1 is LNHDA, CDR2 SQIVND, per germline (reference sequence). The CDR3 length is 14 residues. CDR3 residues: CASSSGSRNTEAFF. The CDR3 bases are TGTGCCAGTAGCTCAGGGAGTCGAAACACTGAAGCTTTCTTT.

The chain employs TRBV25-1 and TRBJ2-5; D perhaps matches TRBD1 (5 bases). The germline V and J ends were trimmed by 6 bases and 4 bases, with 15 bases remaining between them. Germline assignment: CDR1 MGHDK and CDR2 SYGVNS. The CDR3 is 14 amino acids. This CDR3 is CASSAFRAGETQYF. The DNA of the CDR3 is TGTGCCAGCAGCGCGTTCAGGGCTGGAGAGACCCAGTACTTC.

The CDR3, as DNA: TGTGCCAGCAGCGGGACAGGGGGACTTATGAACACTGAAGCTTTCTTT. This sequence encodes CASSGTGGLMNTEAFF. The chain combines TRBV7-9 with TRBJ1-1; 11 nucleotides match TRBD1. The CDR3 totals 16 residues. The ends lost 5 bases at V and 0 bases at J; junction bases unmatched: 5. CDR1 SEHNR and CDR2 FQNEAQ come from the germline V gene (reference sequence). The full variable domain, its missing parts supplied by reference TRBV7-9 and TRBJ1-1, is DTGVSQNPRHKITKRGQNVTFRCDPISEHNRLYWYRQTLGQGPEFLTYFQNEAQLEKSRLLSDRFSAERPKGSFSTLEIQRTEQGDSAMYLCASSGTGGLMNTEAFFGQGTRLTVV.

The chain has TRBV6-5 and TRBJ1-1, with 10 positions matching TRBD1. V lost 6 bases and J lost 5; bases outside the gene matches: 6. The germline V gene has CDR1 MNHEY and CDR2 SVGAGI. This CDR3 has 14 amino acids. The CDR3 coding sequence is TGTGCCAGCAGGCTCGACAGGGGGCGAACTGAAGCTTTCTTT. This sequence encodes CASRLDRGRTEAFF.